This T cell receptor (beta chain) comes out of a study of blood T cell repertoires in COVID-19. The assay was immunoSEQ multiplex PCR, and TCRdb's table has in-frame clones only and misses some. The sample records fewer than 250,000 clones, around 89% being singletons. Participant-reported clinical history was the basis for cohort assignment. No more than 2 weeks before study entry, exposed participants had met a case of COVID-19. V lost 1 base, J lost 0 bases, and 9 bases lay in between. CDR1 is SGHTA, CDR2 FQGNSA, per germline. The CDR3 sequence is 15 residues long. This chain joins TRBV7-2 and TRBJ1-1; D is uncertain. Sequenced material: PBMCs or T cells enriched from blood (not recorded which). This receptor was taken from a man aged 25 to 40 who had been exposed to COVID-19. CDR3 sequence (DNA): TGTGCCAGCAGCTTAGATCGGGGTATGAACACTGAAGCTTTCTTT. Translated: CASSLDRGMNTEAFF.